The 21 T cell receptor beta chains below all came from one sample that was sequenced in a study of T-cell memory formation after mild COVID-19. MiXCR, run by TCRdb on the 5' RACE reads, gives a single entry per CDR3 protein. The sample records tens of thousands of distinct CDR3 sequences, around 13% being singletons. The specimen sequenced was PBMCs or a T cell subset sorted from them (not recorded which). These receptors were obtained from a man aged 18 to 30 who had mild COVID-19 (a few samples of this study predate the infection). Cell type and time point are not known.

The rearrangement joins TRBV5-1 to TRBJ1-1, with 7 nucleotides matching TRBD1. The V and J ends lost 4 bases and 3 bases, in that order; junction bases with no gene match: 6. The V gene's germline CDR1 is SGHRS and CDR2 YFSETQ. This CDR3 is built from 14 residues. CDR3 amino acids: CASSPTGADTEAFF. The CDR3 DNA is TGCGCCAGCAGCCCCACAGGGGCGGACACTGAAGCTTTCTTT. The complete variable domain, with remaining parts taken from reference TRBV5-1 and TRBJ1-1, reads KAGVTQTPRYLIKTRGQQVTLSCSPISGHRSVSWYQQTPGQGLQFLFEYFSETQRNKGNFPGRFSGRQFSNSRSEMNVSTLELGDSALYLCASSPTGADTEAFFGQGTRLTVV.

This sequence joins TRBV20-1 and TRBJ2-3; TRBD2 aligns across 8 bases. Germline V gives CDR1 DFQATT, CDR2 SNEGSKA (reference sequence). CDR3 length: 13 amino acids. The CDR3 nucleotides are TGCAGCTCCCCCGGGGGGGCCGCAGATACGCAGTATTTT. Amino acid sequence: CSSPGGAADTQYF.

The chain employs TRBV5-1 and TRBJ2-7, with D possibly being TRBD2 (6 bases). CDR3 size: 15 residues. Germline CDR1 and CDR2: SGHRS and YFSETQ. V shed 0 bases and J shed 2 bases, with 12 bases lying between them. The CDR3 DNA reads TGCGCCAGCAGCTTGGGACTAGTTGGAGCCTACGAGCAGTACTTC. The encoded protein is CASSLGLVGAYEQYF.

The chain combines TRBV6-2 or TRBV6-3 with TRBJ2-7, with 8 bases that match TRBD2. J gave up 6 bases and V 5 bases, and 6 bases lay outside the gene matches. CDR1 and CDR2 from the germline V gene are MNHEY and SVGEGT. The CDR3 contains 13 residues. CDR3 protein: CASSATSAGEQYV. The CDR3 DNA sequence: TGTGCCAGCAGTGCGACTAGCGCCGGCGAGCAGTACGTC.

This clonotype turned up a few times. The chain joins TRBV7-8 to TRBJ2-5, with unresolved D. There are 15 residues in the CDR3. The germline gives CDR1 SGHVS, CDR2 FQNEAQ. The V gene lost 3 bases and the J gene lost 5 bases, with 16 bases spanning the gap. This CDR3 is CASSFPGPRWETQYF. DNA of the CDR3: TGTGCCAGCAGCTTCCCTGGGCCAAGGTGGGAGACCCAGTACTTC.

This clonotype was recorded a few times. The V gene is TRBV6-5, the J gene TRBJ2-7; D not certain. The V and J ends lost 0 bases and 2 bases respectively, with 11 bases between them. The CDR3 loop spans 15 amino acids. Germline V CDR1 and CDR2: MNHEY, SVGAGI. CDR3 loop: CASSYSSRSTYEQYV. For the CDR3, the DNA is TGTGCCAGCAGTTACTCGAGTCGCAGCACCTACGAGCAGTACGTC.

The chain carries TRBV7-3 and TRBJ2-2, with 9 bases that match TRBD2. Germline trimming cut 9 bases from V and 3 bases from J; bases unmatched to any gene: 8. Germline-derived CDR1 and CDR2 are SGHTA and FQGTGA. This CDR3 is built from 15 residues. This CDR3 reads CASHSSGDYTGELFF. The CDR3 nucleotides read TGTGCCAGTCATTCTAGCGGGGATTACACCGGGGAGCTGTTTTTT.

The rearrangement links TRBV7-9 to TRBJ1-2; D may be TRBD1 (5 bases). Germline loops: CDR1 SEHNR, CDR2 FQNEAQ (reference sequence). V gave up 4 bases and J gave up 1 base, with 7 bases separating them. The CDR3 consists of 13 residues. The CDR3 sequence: CASSYRNNYGYTF. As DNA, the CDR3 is TGTGCCAGCAGCTACAGGAATAACTATGGCTACACCTTC.

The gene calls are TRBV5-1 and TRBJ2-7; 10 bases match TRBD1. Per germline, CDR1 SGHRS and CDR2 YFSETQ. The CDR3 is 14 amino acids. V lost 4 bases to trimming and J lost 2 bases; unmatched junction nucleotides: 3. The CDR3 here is CASSTGTGAYEQYF. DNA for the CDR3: TGCGCCAGCAGCACCGGGACAGGGGCCTACGAGCAGTACTTC.

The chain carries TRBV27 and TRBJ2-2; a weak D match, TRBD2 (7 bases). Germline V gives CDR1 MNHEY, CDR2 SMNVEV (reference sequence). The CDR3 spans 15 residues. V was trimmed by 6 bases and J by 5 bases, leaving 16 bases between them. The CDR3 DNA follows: TGTGCCAGCAGGATACTAGGGGGGGGAACCGGGGAGCTGTTTTTT. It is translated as CASRILGGGTGELFF.

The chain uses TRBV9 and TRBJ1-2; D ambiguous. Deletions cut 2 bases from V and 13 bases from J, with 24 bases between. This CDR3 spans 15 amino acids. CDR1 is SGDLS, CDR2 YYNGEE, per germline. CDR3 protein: CASSVGSHSVEFVTF. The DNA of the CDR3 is TGTGCCAGCAGCGTGGGCAGTCACAGCGTCGAATTCGTCACCTTC.

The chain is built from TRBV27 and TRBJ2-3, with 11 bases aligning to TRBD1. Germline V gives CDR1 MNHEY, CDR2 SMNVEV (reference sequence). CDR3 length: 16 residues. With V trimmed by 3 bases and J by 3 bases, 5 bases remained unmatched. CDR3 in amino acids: CASSFGTGGWTDTQYF. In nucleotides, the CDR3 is TGTGCCAGCAGTTTTGGGACAGGGGGTTGGACAGATACGCAGTATTTT.

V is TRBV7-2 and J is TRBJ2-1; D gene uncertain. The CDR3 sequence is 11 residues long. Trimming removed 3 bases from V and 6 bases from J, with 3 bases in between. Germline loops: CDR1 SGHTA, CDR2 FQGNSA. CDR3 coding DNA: TGTGCCAGCAGCTTTATCAATGAGCAGTTCTTC. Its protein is CASSFINEQFF.

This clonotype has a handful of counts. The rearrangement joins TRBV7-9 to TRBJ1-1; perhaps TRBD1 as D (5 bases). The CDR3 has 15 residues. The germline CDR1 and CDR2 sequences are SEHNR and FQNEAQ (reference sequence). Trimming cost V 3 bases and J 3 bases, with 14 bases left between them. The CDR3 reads CASSFPGLRDTEAFF. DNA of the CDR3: TGTGCCAGCAGCTTCCCGGGACTTAGAGACACTGAAGCTTTCTTT. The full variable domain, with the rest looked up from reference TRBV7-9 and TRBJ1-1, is DTGVSQNPRHKITKRGQNVTFRCDPISEHNRLYWYRQTLGQGPEFLTYFQNEAQLEKSRLLSDRFSAERPKGSFSTLEIQRTEQGDSAMYLCASSFPGLRDTEAFFGQGTRLTVV.

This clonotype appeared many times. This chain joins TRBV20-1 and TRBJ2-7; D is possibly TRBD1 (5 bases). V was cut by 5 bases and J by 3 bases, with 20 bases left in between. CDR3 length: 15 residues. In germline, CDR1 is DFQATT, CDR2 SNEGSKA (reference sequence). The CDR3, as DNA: TGCAGTGCTTCACCAAACCGGCTAGGGGACTACGAGCAGTACTTC. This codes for CSASPNRLGDYEQYF.

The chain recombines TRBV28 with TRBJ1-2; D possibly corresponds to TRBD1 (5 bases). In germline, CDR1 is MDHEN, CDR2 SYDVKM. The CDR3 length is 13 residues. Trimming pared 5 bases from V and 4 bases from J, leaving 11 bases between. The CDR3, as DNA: TGTGCCAGCAGTCTCTCAGGGATCTATGGCTACACCTTC. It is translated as CASSLSGIYGYTF.

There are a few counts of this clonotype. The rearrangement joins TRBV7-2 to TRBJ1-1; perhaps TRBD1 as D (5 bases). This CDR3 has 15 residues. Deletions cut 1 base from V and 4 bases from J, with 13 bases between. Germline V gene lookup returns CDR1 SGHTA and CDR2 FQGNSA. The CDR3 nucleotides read TGTGCCAGCAGCTTAGGTCAGGGCATCGGCACTGAAGCTTTCTTT. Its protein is CASSLGQGIGTEAFF.

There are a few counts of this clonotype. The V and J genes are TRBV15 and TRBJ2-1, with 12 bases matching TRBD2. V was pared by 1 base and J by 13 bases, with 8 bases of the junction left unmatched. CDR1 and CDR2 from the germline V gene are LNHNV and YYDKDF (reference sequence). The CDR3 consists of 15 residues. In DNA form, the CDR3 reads TGTGCCACCAGCAGAGGACTAGCGGGGGAGCAGGAACAGTTCTTC. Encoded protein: CATSRGLAGEQEQFF.

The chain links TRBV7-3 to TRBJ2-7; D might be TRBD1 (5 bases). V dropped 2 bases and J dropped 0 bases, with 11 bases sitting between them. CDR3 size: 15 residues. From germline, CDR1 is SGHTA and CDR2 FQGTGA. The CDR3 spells CASSLPQVSSYEQYV. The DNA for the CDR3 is TGTGCCAGCAGCTTACCACAGGTTAGCTCCTACGAGCAGTACGTC.

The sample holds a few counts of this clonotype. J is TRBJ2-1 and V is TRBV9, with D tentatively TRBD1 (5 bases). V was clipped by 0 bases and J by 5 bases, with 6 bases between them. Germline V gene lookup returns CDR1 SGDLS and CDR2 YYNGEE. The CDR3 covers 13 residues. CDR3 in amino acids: CASSVEGNNEQFF. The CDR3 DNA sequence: TGTGCCAGCAGCGTAGAGGGGAACAATGAGCAGTTCTTC.

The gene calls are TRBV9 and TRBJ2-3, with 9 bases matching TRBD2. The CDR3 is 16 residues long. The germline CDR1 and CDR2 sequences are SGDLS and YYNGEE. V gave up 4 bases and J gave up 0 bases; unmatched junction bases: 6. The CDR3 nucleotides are TGTGCCAGCAGCCCGCGACTAGCGGCCAGCACAGATACGCAGTATTTT. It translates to CASSPRLAASTDTQYF.